Each of the 6 T cell receptor beta chains below was sequenced from the same sample in a study of cytomegalovirus exposure and HLA in healthy donors. Measured with immunoSEQ multiplex PCR; TCRdb has only the in-frame clones, and not every one. This sample has 110,000 to 150,000 clones, with about 90% found just once. The sequenced sample was PBMCs. The receptors stem from a woman in her 30s in good health and CMV-seropositive.

This chain links TRBV28 with TRBJ1-5; 7 nucleotides match TRBD1. CDR1 is MDHEN, CDR2 SYDVKM, per germline. Germline trimming cut 1 base from V and 6 bases from J; bases unmatched to any gene: 3. The CDR3 contains 14 residues. In nucleotides, the CDR3 is TGTGCCAGCAGTTTATCCAACAGGGGTCAGCCCCAGCATTTT. It translates to CASSLSNRGQPQHF.

The CDR3 here is CASSRQGPPDTQYF. The CDR3 nucleotides are TGTGCCAGCAGTAGGCAGGGGCCCCCAGATACGCAGTATTTT. V is TRBV28 and J is TRBJ2-3; D is possibly TRBD1 (6 bases). The CDR3 has 14 residues. Germline loops: CDR1 MDHEN, CDR2 SYDVKM. V lost 5 bases to trimming and J lost 4 bases, with 13 bases between them.

The chain has TRBV7-7 and TRBJ2-5; 8 positions match TRBD1. V gave up 5 bases and J gave up 2 bases; unmatched junction bases: 1. CDR3 size: 13 residues. Germline CDR1 is SSHAT and CDR2 is FNYEAQ (reference sequence). The CDR3 bases are TGTGCCAGCAGCCGGGACAGGCAAGAGACCCAGTACTTC. This gives the protein CASSRDRQETQYF.

This sequence joins TRBV5-4 and TRBJ2-5; a weak D match, TRBD2 (6 bases). V was shortened by 2 bases and J by 8 bases, with 13 bases between the two germline ends. CDR1 and CDR2 from the germline V gene are SGHNT and YYREEE (reference sequence). CDR3 length: 13 residues. CDR3 protein: CASSFSGGATQYF. CDR3 DNA sequence: TGTGCCAGCAGCTTTTCCGGGGGAGCCACCCAGTACTTC.

This rearrangement joins TRBV7-9 to TRBJ1-5; no definite D call. CDR1 is SEHNR and CDR2 is FQNEAQ in the germline V gene (reference sequence). V lost 5 bases to trimming and J lost 16 bases, with 21 bases between them. This CDR3 spans 13 amino acids. The CDR3 loop is CASSPNAATSKHF. For the CDR3, the DNA is TGTGCCAGCAGCCCCAATGCGGCAACATCCAAACATTTT.

The genes are TRBV7-6 and TRBJ2-7; 7 bases agree with TRBD1. This CDR3 contains 14 residues. V lost 3 bases to trimming and J lost 10 bases; unmatched junction nucleotides: 12. Germline CDR1 and CDR2: SGHVS and FNYEAQ. CDR3 loop: CASSFDQTGWEQYF. The CDR3 DNA reads TGTGCCAGCAGCTTCGATCAGACAGGGTGGGAACAGTACTTC. Full variable domain (rest looked up from reference TRBV7-6 and TRBJ2-7): GAGVSQSPRYKVTKRGQDVALRCDPISGHVSLYWYRQALGQGPEFLTYFNYEAQQDKSGLPNDRFSAERPEGSISTLTIQRTEQRDSAMYRCASSFDQTGWEQYFGPGTRLTVT.